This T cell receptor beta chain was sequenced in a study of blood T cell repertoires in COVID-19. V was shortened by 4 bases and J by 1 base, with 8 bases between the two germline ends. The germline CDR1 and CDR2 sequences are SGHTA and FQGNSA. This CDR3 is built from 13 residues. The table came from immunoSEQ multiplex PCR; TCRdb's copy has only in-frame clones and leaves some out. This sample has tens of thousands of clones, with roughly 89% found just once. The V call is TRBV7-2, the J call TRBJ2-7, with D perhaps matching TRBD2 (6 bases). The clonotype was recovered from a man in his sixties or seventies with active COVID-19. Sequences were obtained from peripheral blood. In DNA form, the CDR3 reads TGTGCCAGCAGCTCCGGAGGGTCCTACGAGCAGTACTTC. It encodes CASSSGGSYEQYF.